A single sample is the source of the 28 T cell receptor beta chains below, sequenced in a study of T cells in Graves' hyperthyroidism and ophthalmopathy. The source material, RNA transcripts, was used to amplify TCR beta CDR3 regions. HTBI primers were the set used in a first-round RT-PCR of the TCR CDR3. TCRdb reprocessed the multiplex PCR reads via MiXCR and lists one record per CDR3 protein. Among about 340,000 distinct CDR3 sequences listed, 18% were seen once. Sequenced: blood. These receptors all stem from a woman aged 45-65 years with Graves' hyperthyroidism.

This clonotype was observed at least ten times. The chain joins TRBV7-9 to TRBJ2-3, with 8 bases lining up with TRBD2. This CDR3 has 19 residues. V lost 5 bases to trimming and J lost 4 bases; unmatched junction nucleotides: 20. The V gene's germline CDR1 is SEHNR and CDR2 FQNEAQ (reference sequence). Here the CDR3 reads CASSLDADEGGRIADTQYF. In DNA, the CDR3 is TGTGCCAGCAGCCTAGATGCTGATGAGGGCGGGAGGATTGCAGATACGCAGTATTTT.

This clonotype was picked up one time. V and J are TRBV5-1 and TRBJ2-7; D is perhaps TRBD1 or TRBD2 (5 bases each). CDR3 length: 15 residues. V gave up 5 bases and J gave up 4 bases, with 19 bases separating them. Germline values: CDR1 SGHRS, CDR2 YFSETQ. The CDR3 reads CASRAFRDPTYEQYF. The DNA of the CDR3 is TGCGCCAGCAGGGCGTTCCGGGACCCCACTTACGAGCAGTACTTC.

This clonotype was seen a handful of times. The chain uses TRBV7-9 and TRBJ2-3; D remains ambiguous. CDR1 SEHNR and CDR2 FQNEAQ come from the germline V gene (reference sequence). The germline V and J ends were trimmed by 9 bases and 2 bases, with 6 bases remaining between them. This CDR3 is 11 amino acids long. CDR3 region: CASGTTDTQYF. DNA for the CDR3: TGTGCCAGTGGTACCACAGATACGCAGTATTTT.

V gene TRBV6-1 combines with J gene TRBJ2-1, with TRBD2 matching over 8 bases. This CDR3 region has 13 residues. The germline V gene has CDR1 MNHNS and CDR2 SASEGT. J was trimmed by 4 bases and V by 6 bases; bases with no gene match: 2. This CDR3 reads CASRTGGYNEQFF. CDR3 bases: TGTGCCAGCAGAACGGGAGGGTACAATGAGCAGTTCTTC.

The V call is TRBV6-1, the J call TRBJ2-5; no definite D call. From germline, CDR1 is MNHNS and CDR2 SASEGT. The CDR3 length is 14 residues. Trimming removed 2 bases from V and 7 bases from J, with 14 bases in between. Written as DNA, the CDR3 is TGTGCCAGCAGTGAAAGGGTTGTGTTCGGGACCCAGTACTTC. Protein: CASSERVVFGTQYF.

This clonotype turned up a few times. This sequence joins TRBV30 and TRBJ1-2, with D unresolved. The CDR3 sequence is 13 residues long. Germline CDR1 and CDR2: GTSNPN and SVGIG (reference sequence). V lost 7 bases and J 6 bases, leaving 18 bases between the germline ends. CDR3 in DNA: TGTGCCTTTTCCGGTGGCGTCCTAGATGGCTACACCTTC. Residues: CAFSGGVLDGYTF.

The V and J genes are TRBV28 and TRBJ1-6; D is uncertain. Per germline, CDR1 MDHEN and CDR2 SYDVKM. The CDR3 is made up of 15 amino acids. Trimming left V 2 bases short and J 10 bases short, with 15 bases between. CDR3 sequence: CASSLASGVESPLHF. The DNA for the CDR3 is TGTGCCAGCAGTTTAGCCAGCGGGGTTGAATCACCCCTCCACTTT.

The table lists this clonotype with a few counts. This sequence joins TRBV7-9 and TRBJ1-2; D may be TRBD1 (5 bases). The CDR3 is made up of 15 amino acids. CDR1 is SEHNR, CDR2 FQNEAQ, per germline (reference sequence). Trimming shortened V by 4 bases and J by 7 bases, and 19 bases separated the two germline ends. The CDR3 DNA sequence: TGTGCCAGCAGCTCCACCCCGGGGGTACTTGGTGGCTACACCTTC. Translating gives CASSSTPGVLGGYTF.

The chain links TRBV6-4 to TRBJ1-5; 8 nucleotides agree with TRBD1. V was pared by 6 bases and J by 5 bases, with 6 bases of the junction left unmatched. Germline V gene data show CDR1 as MRHNA and CDR2 as SNTAGT. The CDR3 consists of 14 residues. The CDR3 sequence is CASRTDRAYQPQHF. The CDR3 DNA reads TGTGCCAGCAGGACGGACAGGGCCTATCAGCCCCAGCATTTT.

The rearrangement joins TRBV12-3 or TRBV12-4 to TRBJ1-4, with D unresolved. Deletions cut 5 bases from V and 0 bases from J, with 7 bases between. This CDR3 contains 14 residues. The CDR3 DNA reads TGTGCCAGCAGTGGGAGACCAACTAATGAAAAACTGTTTTTT. It translates to CASSGRPTNEKLFF.

This clonotype has ten or more counts. The rearrangement joins TRBV20-1 to TRBJ1-4; D is undetermined. Germline V gene data show CDR1 as DFQATT and CDR2 as SNEGSKA (reference sequence). Trimming removed 5 bases from V and 8 bases from J, with 6 bases in between. This CDR3 is 10 amino acids long. The chain's CDR3 is CSASREKLFF. DNA of the CDR3: TGCAGTGCTTCGAGAGAAAAACTGTTTTTT.

V gene TRBV4-1 combines with J gene TRBJ1-2, with 8 bases fitting TRBD1. Losses at the gene ends were 5 bases for V and 7 bases for J; bases not matched to a gene: 9. CDR3 length: 14 amino acids. Per the germline V gene, CDR1 is MGHRA and CDR2 is YSYEKL. The CDR3 sequence: CASSGGTGGGGYTF. The CDR3 DNA reads TGCGCCAGCAGCGGGGGGACAGGTGGTGGTGGCTACACCTTC.

This clonotype was recorded a few times. The CDR3 nucleotides are TGCAGTGCCGTATCAGCGGGTCACAGGACAGATACGCAGTATTTT. Residues: CSAVSAGHRTDTQYF. The chain carries TRBV20-1 and TRBJ2-3, with a tentative D call TRBD2 (6 bases). V was cut by 6 bases and J by 3 bases, with 19 bases left in between. Germline V CDR1 and CDR2: DFQATT, SNEGSKA (reference sequence). The CDR3 sequence is 15 residues long.

The gene calls are TRBV4-1 and TRBJ1-6; no definite D call. Trimming removed 0 bases from V and 5 bases from J, with 8 bases in between. The CDR3 consists of 15 residues. The germline V gene encodes CDR1 MGHRA and CDR2 YSYEKL. The CDR3: CASSQDKVNNSPLHF. CDR3 nucleotides: TGCGCCAGCAGCCAAGATAAGGTGAATAATTCACCCCTCCACTTT.

This clonotype has ten or more counts. Compared with germline, one end of the junction differs, possibly owing to a read error. This sequence joins TRBV5-1 and TRBJ2-7; D is unclear. The CDR3 extends over 11 amino acids. Per the germline V gene, CDR1 is SGHRS and CDR2 is YFSETQ. As DNA, the CDR3 is TGTGCCAGCAGCTTAGACTACGAGCAGTACTTC. Residues: CASSLDYEQYF.

This clonotype was counted at least ten times. The genes are TRBV10-1 and TRBJ2-3; 10 nucleotides agree with TRBD2. Per the germline V gene, CDR1 is WNHNN and CDR2 is SYGVQD (reference sequence). Trimming took 5 bases from V and 3 from J; bases not matched to a gene: 5. CDR3 length: 15 residues. CDR3 in amino acids: CASSKREGRTDTQYF. DNA for the CDR3: TGCGCCAGCAGTAAGCGGGAGGGAAGGACAGATACGCAGTATTTT.

This chain links TRBV20-1 with TRBJ1-3; tentatively, D is TRBD1 (5 bases). This CDR3 contains 15 residues. The ends were cut back, 3 bases at V and 3 bases at J, with 15 bases in the middle. Looked up from germline, CDR1 is DFQATT and CDR2 is SNEGSKA (reference sequence). The DNA for the CDR3 is TGCAGTGCTAGTGGGGGACCGTACTTTGGAAACACCATATATTTT. Protein product: CSASGGPYFGNTIYF.

The chain couples TRBV6-2 or TRBV6-3 to TRBJ1-5; 7 bases agree with TRBD1. Germline V gives CDR1 MNHEY, CDR2 SVGEGT. V lost 5 bases, J lost 1 base, and 8 bases stayed unmatched. The CDR3 is 16 amino acids. The DNA of the CDR3 is TGTGCCAGCAGTAGGGACAGCGCGTGGAGCAATCAGCCCCAGCATTTT. Its translation: CASSRDSAWSNQPQHF.

The rearrangement joins TRBV5-1 to TRBJ2-3, with 13 nucleotides matching TRBD2. The CDR3 covers 16 residues. The V segment lost 4 bases and the J segment 2 bases; nucleotides outside the gene matches: 4. The germline V gene has CDR1 SGHRS and CDR2 YFSETQ. In DNA, the CDR3 is TGCGCCAGCAGCGGGGGACTAGCGGGGCTCACAGATACGCAGTATTTT. Its protein is CASSGGLAGLTDTQYF.

At least ten counts were recorded for this clonotype. The gene calls are TRBV28 and TRBJ2-3, with no clear D. Germline assignment: CDR1 MDHEN and CDR2 SYDVKM. V lost 4 bases and J 4 bases, leaving 18 bases between the germline ends. This CDR3 has 16 residues. CDR3 region: CASSSHRIGRSDTQYF. The CDR3 DNA is TGTGCCAGCAGTTCTCACCGGATCGGTAGATCAGATACGCAGTATTTT.

This clonotype was counted ten times or more. This chain's CDR3 is CASTVTGDGEKLFF. The CDR3 coding sequence is TGTGCCAGCACCGTAACGGGGGACGGTGAAAAACTGTTTTTT. The chain recombines TRBV28 with TRBJ1-4; TRBD1 is a possible D gene (5 bases). This CDR3 contains 14 residues. V was cut by 7 bases and J by 7 bases, with 16 bases left in between. The germline CDR1 and CDR2 sequences are MDHEN and SYDVKM.

V usage is TRBV5-1 and J usage is TRBJ1-1, with a tentative D call TRBD1 (5 bases). The ends were cut back, 3 bases at V and 1 base at J, with 10 bases in the middle. From germline, CDR1 is SGHRS and CDR2 YFSETQ. There are 14 residues in the CDR3. CDR3 in DNA: TGCGCCAGCAGCTCCGGGACGTCGAACACTGAAGCTTTCTTT. Protein: CASSSGTSNTEAFF.

The CDR3 DNA follows: TGCAGCGGTAGTATTAATTCGGGGGGACGGGAGCAGTTCTTC. Its protein is CSGSINSGGREQFF. V is TRBV29-1 and J is TRBJ2-1, with TRBD2 identical over 7 bases. Germline CDR1 SQVTM, CDR2 ANQGSEA. This CDR3 is 14 amino acids long. J lost 10 bases, V lost 7 bases, and 16 bases had no gene match.

This clonotype was detected a few times. The J gene is TRBJ1-1, the V gene TRBV4-1; D unresolved. The germline V gene encodes CDR1 MGHRA and CDR2 YSYEKL. The CDR3 has 14 residues. V lost 0 bases and J 4 bases, leaving 9 bases between the germline ends. CDR3 protein: CASSQDSGVTEAFF. DNA of the CDR3: TGCGCCAGCAGCCAAGACTCCGGGGTCACTGAAGCTTTCTTT.

This chain links TRBV3-1 with TRBJ1-4; D is perhaps TRBD1 (6 bases). This CDR3 spans 14 amino acids. V was cut by 2 bases and J by 5 bases, with 9 bases left in between. The germline V gene has CDR1 LGHDT and CDR2 YNNKEL (reference sequence). This CDR3 is CASSQHRVNEKLFF. The CDR3 region has the DNA TGTGCCAGCAGCCAACACAGGGTAAATGAAAAACTGTTTTTT.

In its sample, this clonotype was seen many times. V and J are TRBV3-1 and TRBJ1-1; D call uncertain. The germline CDR1 and CDR2 sequences are LGHDT and YNNKEL (reference sequence). V dropped 1 base and J dropped 10 bases, with 16 bases sitting between them. CDR3 length equals 14 residues. The CDR3 region is CASSQGQAAEGAFF. DNA for the CDR3: TGTGCCAGCAGCCAAGGGCAGGCAGCTGAAGGAGCTTTCTTT.

This chain links TRBV11-2 with TRBJ2-2, with a tentative D call TRBD2 (5 bases). Between the trimmed V and J ends, which lost 9 bases and 5 bases, there was a span of 19 bases. CDR1 and CDR2 (germline): SGHAT, FQNNGV. The CDR3 covers 15 residues. The CDR3 nucleotides read TGTGCCAGTAGTAGCTCCCGTGAGGGTACCGGGGAGCTGTTTTTT. It yields the protein CASSSSREGTGELFF.

This clonotype was detected a few times. This chain joins TRBV5-5 and TRBJ2-5; D remains ambiguous. The CDR3 consists of 16 residues. The V end lost 2 bases, the J end lost 2 bases, and 16 bases lay between the germline ends. Germline CDR1 SGHKS, CDR2 YYEKEE (reference sequence). In DNA form, the CDR3 reads TGTGCCAGCAGCTTCTCACCGGCCGCACCGCAAGAGACCCAGTACTTC. Protein: CASSFSPAAPQETQYF.